This T cell receptor beta chain was obtained from a study of control samples from healthy donors and cancer patients (dated by TCRdb to about 2020). V loses 4 bases at its end and J loses 2 bases; junction bases beyond the gene matches: 6. In the germline V gene, CDR1 corresponds to SGHDT and CDR2 to YYEEEE. Inclusive of the bounding cysteine and phenylalanine, the CDR3 is 14 residues long. The read is trimmed to its CDR3 DNA, 42 bases read in frame from base 1. The library relied on the immunoSEQ multiplex PCR assay. Here the immuneACCESS table is served through TCRdb, limited to in-frame sequences with V and J called. Missing clones are a known gap in these copies; in checked studies unresolved V genes cover under half, and the rest lacks a known reason. Counted in this sample were 90,000 to 100,000 clones; about 87% of them appeared once. The top ten clones comprise approximately 15% of the sample.

Worth noting for this clone: The specificity of this receptor is unknown. Base qualities are missing; no much larger clone stands one base away.

Sequencing was performed on blood. The rearrangement joined TRBV5-6 to TRBJ2-7, and 7 junctional nucleotides match TRBD2. This clonotype originated in a woman in her 70s in good health. The DNA reads TGTGCCAGCAGCCTGCCGGGACTAACCTACGAGCAGTACTTC. It encodes CASSLPGLTYEQYF. Joined to the reference TRBV5-6 and TRBJ2-7 proteins, this CDR3 gives the full variable domain: DAGVTQSPTHLIKTRGQQVTLRCSPKSGHDTVSWYQQALGQGPQFIFQYYEEEERQRGNFPDRFSGHQFPNYSSELNVNALLLGDSALYLCASSLPGLTYEQYFGPGTRLTVT.